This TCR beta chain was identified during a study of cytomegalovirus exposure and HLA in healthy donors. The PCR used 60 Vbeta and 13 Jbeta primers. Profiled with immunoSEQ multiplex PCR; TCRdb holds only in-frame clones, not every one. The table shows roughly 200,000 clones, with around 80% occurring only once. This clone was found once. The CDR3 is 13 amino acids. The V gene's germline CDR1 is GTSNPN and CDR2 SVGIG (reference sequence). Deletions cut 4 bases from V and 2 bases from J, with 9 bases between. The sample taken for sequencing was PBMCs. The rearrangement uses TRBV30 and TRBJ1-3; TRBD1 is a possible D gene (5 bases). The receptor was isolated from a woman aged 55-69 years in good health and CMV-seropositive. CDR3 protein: CAWNGGAGNTIYF. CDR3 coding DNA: TGTGCCTGGAATGGGGGGGCTGGAAACACCATATATTTT.